This entry describes one TCR beta chain. The data were taken from a study of T cell clones after liver transplantation. Across the whole study: TCRbeta sequencing after a pre-transplant mixed lymphocyte reaction identified graft-donor-reactive clones, later tracked in post-transplant blood.

Generated by immunoSEQ multiplex PCR, the TCRdb table keeps only in-frame clones and is missing some. The profile covers tens of thousands of clones, with approximately 82% appearing a single time and approximately 2.8% taken by the ten largest. The sequences come from CD4+ T cells from blood, collected at the 22-month timepoint. The clonotype was recovered from a human patient who received a liver transplant. Part of the T cell pool may stem from the graft donor.

The CDR3 region is CASTRGAGVSTDTQYF. The DNA for the CDR3 is TGCGCCAGCACCCGAGGAGCGGGGGTTAGCACAGATACGCAGTATTTT. This sequence joins TRBV5-1 and TRBJ2-3; TRBD2 matches at 8 bases. Germline V gives CDR1 SGHRS, CDR2 YFSETQ. Trimming cost V 6 bases and J 0 bases; bases outside gene matches: 9. The CDR3 is 16 amino acids.